The 31 T cell receptor beta chains below come from one sample, sequenced in a study of blood T cell repertoires in COVID-19. The method was immunoSEQ multiplex PCR; TCRdb's version includes in-frame clones alone and lacks a portion of them. The data hold roughly 220,000 clones, with roughly 79% observed a single time. Sequencing was carried out using peripheral blood. The source of these receptors is an elderly woman with COVID-19, enrolled during active disease.

The gene calls are TRBV5-1 and TRBJ2-1; 12 bases map to TRBD2. The V gene end was trimmed by 5 bases and the J gene end by 4 bases; junction bases not matched to a gene: 1. Germline V lookup: CDR1 SGHRS, CDR2 YFSETQ. This CDR3 spans 14 amino acids. The CDR3 coding sequence is TGCGCCAGCAGGGGACTAGCGGGTTACAATGAGCAGTTCTTC. Translation gives CASRGLAGYNEQFF.

This clone was seen a handful of times. The gene calls are TRBV28 and TRBJ2-3; D is uncertain. From germline, CDR1 is MDHEN and CDR2 SYDVKM. The CDR3 consists of 14 residues. Between the trimmed V and J ends, which lost 6 bases and 1 base, there was a span of 11 bases. CDR3 loop: CASSSRLRTDTQYF. CDR3 sequence (DNA): TGTGCCAGCAGCTCGCGGCTGCGCACAGATACGCAGTATTTT. The whole variable domain, remainder taken from reference TRBV28 and TRBJ2-3, is DVKVTQSSRYLVKRTGEKVFLECVQDMDHENMFWYRQDPGLGLRLIYFSYDVKMKEKGDIPEGYSVSREKKERFSLILESASTNQTSMYLCASSSRLRTDTQYFGPGTRLTVL.

This sequence joins TRBV6-6 and TRBJ1-1; a weak D match, TRBD1 (5 bases). Germline V gives CDR1 MNHNY, CDR2 SVGAGI (reference sequence). The germline V and J ends were trimmed by 6 bases and 1 base, with 9 bases remaining between them. The CDR3 is 13 amino acids. The CDR3 DNA reads TGTGCCAGCAGCGTAAGGGGGAACACTGAAGCTTTCTTT. As protein: CASSVRGNTEAFF.

The rearrangement uses TRBV5-5 and TRBJ1-2; 8 nucleotides line up with TRBD1. After removal of 4 bases from V and 7 bases from J, the junction contained 6 bases not matched to a gene. The CDR3 length is 13 residues. The germline gives CDR1 SGHKS, CDR2 YYEKEE (reference sequence). CDR3 bases: TGTGCCAGCAGCGATACAGGGGGGTTTGGCTACACCTTC. It specifies CASSDTGGFGYTF. Based on the CDR3 plus reference TRBV5-5 and TRBJ1-2, the full variable domain is DAGVTQSPTHLIKTRGQQVTLRCSPISGHKSVSWYQQVLGQGPQFIFQYYEKEERGRGNFPDRFSARQFPNYSSELNVNALLLGDSALYLCASSDTGGFGYTFGSGTRLTVV.

The chain couples TRBV5-1 to TRBJ1-2; possible D gene TRBD1, 6 bases. The germline V gene has CDR1 SGHRS and CDR2 YFSETQ. The CDR3 sequence is 14 residues long. Trimming removed 4 bases from V and 0 bases from J, with 10 bases in between. CDR3 nucleotides: TGCGCCAGCAGCCCAGGGGCCTCTAACTATGGCTACACCTTC. Protein: CASSPGASNYGYTF.

This chain joins TRBV27 and TRBJ2-3, with 8 positions matching TRBD2. Trimming cost V 4 bases and J 5 bases; bases outside gene matches: 8. Germline V gene sequence: CDR1 MNHEY, CDR2 SMNVEV (reference sequence). CDR3 length equals 15 residues. The CDR3 sequence: CASSSAGLGEDTQYF. CDR3 nucleotide sequence: TGTGCCAGCAGTTCCGCGGGACTAGGCGAAGATACGCAGTATTTT.

The chain uses TRBV6-6 and TRBJ1-3; 7 positions agree with TRBD1. This CDR3 region has 14 residues. CDR1 is MNHNY and CDR2 is SVGAGI in the germline V gene (reference sequence). The V and J ends lost 8 bases and 0 bases, in that order; junction bases with no gene match: 4. The CDR3 here is CASEGGNSGNTIYF. The CDR3 DNA reads as TGTGCCAGCGAAGGGGGCAACTCTGGAAACACCATATATTTT.

V usage is TRBV10-2 and J usage is TRBJ1-6; no clear D gene. The CDR3 is 16 amino acids. Trimming left V 6 bases short and J 2 bases short, with 14 bases between. Per germline, CDR1 WSHSY and CDR2 SAAADI. The chain's CDR3 is CASSINPAAYNSPLHF. The CDR3 nucleotides read TGCGCCAGCAGCATAAATCCGGCGGCCTATAATTCACCCCTCCACTTT.

The chain employs TRBV6-2 or TRBV6-3 and TRBJ1-1; D gene unclear. Deletions cut 5 bases from V and 1 base from J, with 11 bases between. The germline gives CDR1 MNHEY, CDR2 SVGEGT. The CDR3 has 14 amino acids. The CDR3 nucleotides read TGTGCCAGCAGTCACGAGGGTCCGAACACTGAAGCTTTCTTT. Protein sequence: CASSHEGPNTEAFF.

The rearrangement links TRBV7-9 to TRBJ1-4, with TRBD1 identical over 7 bases. The CDR3 extends over 15 amino acids. Germline V CDR1 and CDR2: SEHNR, FQNEAQ (reference sequence). The V gene end was trimmed by 3 bases and the J gene end by 3 bases; junction bases not matched to a gene: 4. Here the CDR3 DNA reads TGTGCCAGCAGCTTCGAGGGGACAGCTAATGAAAAACTGTTTTTT. Translation: CASSFEGTANEKLFF.

V gene TRBV18 combines with J gene TRBJ2-6, with D unresolved. Deletions cut 6 bases from V and 2 bases from J, with 11 bases between. Per germline, CDR1 KGHSH and CDR2 LQKENI. The CDR3 is 15 residues long. The DNA of the CDR3 is TGTGCCAGCTCCGCCGTGCGGCCTGGGGCCAACGTCCTGACTTTC. Protein sequence: CASSAVRPGANVLTF.

The rearrangement links TRBV5-1 to TRBJ2-3, with TRBD2 matching over 12 bases. The V gene end was trimmed by 4 bases and the J gene end by 0 bases; junction bases not matched to a gene: 3. The CDR3 is 16 amino acids. Germline V CDR1 and CDR2: SGHRS, YFSETQ. In DNA, the CDR3 is TGCGCCAGCAGCACCGGGACTAGCGGGAGCACAGATACGCAGTATTTT. Translating it yields CASSTGTSGSTDTQYF.

J is TRBJ1-6 and V is TRBV2, with 7 bases that match TRBD1. V was clipped by 4 bases and J by 12 bases; unmatched bases: 3. CDR3 length: 12 residues. Germline V CDR1 and CDR2: SNHLY, FYNNEI. The CDR3 spells CASSATGIPLHF. The CDR3 nucleotides read TGTGCCAGCAGTGCGACAGGGATACCCCTCCACTTT.

This chain links TRBV10-3 with TRBJ1-2; D unclear. Germline V gene data show CDR1 as ENHRY and CDR2 as SYGVKD. This CDR3 is built from 12 residues. V was shortened by 6 bases and J by 4 bases, with 9 bases between the two germline ends. The CDR3 bases are TGTGCCATCAGGCCTGGAGGCTATGGCTACACCTTC. Protein: CAIRPGGYGYTF.

This rearrangement joins TRBV12-2 to TRBJ2-5; TRBD1 was called by the table and not checked on the DNA. TRBV12-2 is noted as a pseudogene. This CDR3 is built from 16 residues. The CDR3 reads CASRPPGQSEPKTQYF. The CDR3 region has the DNA TGTGCAAGTCGCCCACCCGGACAGTCAGAGCCAAAGACCCAGTACTTC.

The chain carries TRBV10-3 and TRBJ1-5, with 8 bases identical to TRBD1. The CDR3 has 15 residues. Germline V gene lookup returns CDR1 ENHRY and CDR2 SYGVKD. Unmatched junction bases numbered 6, after V lost 2 bases and J lost 6 bases. Written as DNA, the CDR3 is TGTGCCATCAGTGAGACCTCAGGGGGCAGTCAGCCCCAGCATTTT. Its translation is CAISETSGGSQPQHF.

The V and J genes are TRBV11-2 and TRBJ1-1; D remains unclear. The CDR3 is 14 residues long. CDR1 and CDR2 (germline): SGHAT, FQNNGV. Deletions cut 3 bases from V and 6 bases from J, with 14 bases between. The CDR3 sequence: CASSFRPPGAEAFF. The CDR3 DNA reads TGTGCCAGCAGCTTTCGACCCCCCGGGGCTGAAGCTTTCTTT.

The rearrangement joins TRBV12-5 to TRBJ1-5; D not resolved. This CDR3 region has 14 residues. V dropped 4 bases and J dropped 0 bases, with 7 bases sitting between them. The germline V gene encodes CDR1 LGHNT and CDR2 FRNRAP. The CDR3 DNA follows: TGTGCTAGTGGTTCTTCAGGTAGCAATCAGCCCCAGCATTTT. Translation gives CASGSSGSNQPQHF.

This chain connects TRBV28 to TRBJ2-2, with D perhaps TRBD1 (6 bases). The CDR3 is 15 amino acids. Germline V gene data show CDR1 as MDHEN and CDR2 as SYDVKM. Between the trimmed V and J ends, which lost 10 bases and 3 bases, there was a span of 18 bases. CDR3 bases: TGTGCCACCCAGCCCAGGGGACGTTACACCGGGGAGCTGTTTTTT. Encoded protein: CATQPRGRYTGELFF.

This clone was seen a few times. The genes are TRBV5-1 and TRBJ2-1; TRBD1 might be the D (8 bases). CDR3 length equals 14 residues. V shed 2 bases and J shed 8 bases, with 14 bases lying between them. CDR1 and CDR2 from the germline V gene are SGHRS and YFSETQ. DNA of the CDR3: TGCGCCAGCAGCTTCGCACAGGGGGGGTATGAGCAGTTCTTC. It encodes CASSFAQGGYEQFF.

J is TRBJ2-3 and V is TRBV20-1, with TRBD2 matching 7 bases. Germline CDR1 is DFQATT and CDR2 is SNEGSKA (reference sequence). The CDR3 consists of 13 residues. After removal of 3 bases from V and 5 bases from J, the junction contained 5 bases not matched to a gene. CDR3 amino acids: CSASSGLVDTQYF. CDR3 DNA sequence: TGCAGTGCTAGTAGCGGGCTGGTAGATACGCAGTATTTT.

The CDR3 DNA follows: TGTGCCAGCAGCACTGACAGGGGCCATGGCTACACCTTC. Its translation is CASSTDRGHGYTF. The chain uses TRBV5-6 and TRBJ1-2; 8 bases fit TRBD1. The germline V gene has CDR1 SGHDT and CDR2 YYEEEE. With V trimmed by 4 bases and J by 6 bases, 5 bases remained unmatched. CDR3 length equals 13 residues.

This clone was observed a few times. The chain combines TRBV6-5 with TRBJ1-5, with 10 bases lining up with TRBD1. CDR1 and CDR2 from the germline V gene are MNHEY and SVGAGI. This CDR3 has 16 residues. V trimming: 0 bases; J trimming: 6 bases; junction bases outside the gene matches: 5. The CDR3 is CASSYSGTGEGQPQHF. DNA of the CDR3: TGTGCCAGCAGTTACTCCGGGACAGGGGAGGGTCAGCCCCAGCATTTT.

The chain uses TRBV19 and TRBJ2-5; 9 bases map to TRBD2. The CDR3 runs 15 residues. V lost 0 bases and J lost 7; bases outside the gene matches: 6. The germline V gene has CDR1 LNHDA and CDR2 SQIVND (reference sequence). CDR3 loop: CASSIEAGGVGTQYF. The CDR3 DNA reads as TGTGCCAGTAGTATAGAAGCGGGGGGCGTGGGGACCCAGTACTTC.

The chain couples TRBV5-6 to TRBJ2-5, with D maybe TRBD1 (5 bases). The germline V and J ends were trimmed by 4 bases and 5 bases, with 15 bases remaining between them. The germline CDR1 and CDR2 sequences are SGHDT and YYEEEE. The CDR3 extends over 14 amino acids. As DNA, the CDR3 is TGTGCCAGCAGCAGAACAGGCTCGGGTGAGACCCAGTACTTC. It translates to CASSRTGSGETQYF.

This chain links TRBV11-2 with TRBJ1-2, with a possible D match to TRBD1 (5 bases). Trimming took 2 bases from V and 4 from J, leaving 14 bases between them. CDR3 length: 15 residues. Germline loops: CDR1 SGHAT, CDR2 FQNNGV. CDR3 nucleotide sequence: TGTGCCAGCAGCTTAATCCTGGGGCAGTCCTATGGCTACACCTTC. Amino acid sequence: CASSLILGQSYGYTF. Variable domain in full (rest from reference TRBV11-2 and TRBJ1-2): EAGVAQSPRYKIIEKRQSVAFWCNPISGHATLYWYQQILGQGPKLLIQFQNNGVVDDSQLPKDRFSAERLKGVDSTLKIQPAKLEDSAVYLCASSLILGQSYGYTFGSGTRLTVV.

V and J are TRBV15 and TRBJ1-5, with D maybe TRBD1 (5 bases). Germline lookup yields CDR1 LNHNV and CDR2 YYDKDF (reference sequence). V was clipped by 0 bases and J by 2 bases, with 14 bases between them. The CDR3 length is 17 residues. The CDR3: CATSRDMIGGGNQPQHF. In DNA, the CDR3 is TGTGCCACCAGCAGAGATATGATTGGGGGGGGCAATCAGCCCCAGCATTTT.

This clone has just one count. The rearrangement links TRBV5-1 to TRBJ2-1; 9 bases are a match to TRBD2. CDR1 is SGHRS and CDR2 is YFSETQ in the germline V gene. V lost 4 bases, J lost 3 bases, and 5 bases stayed unmatched. The CDR3 contains 15 residues. For the CDR3, the DNA is TGCGCCAGCAGCGGGGGACTAGCCTTCTACAATGAGCAGTTCTTC. It codes for CASSGGLAFYNEQFF.

The chain recombines TRBV4-2 with TRBJ1-4; D is unclear. Germline V gene lookup returns CDR1 LGHNA and CDR2 YNFKEQ. V gave up 0 bases and J gave up 8 bases, with 7 bases separating them. The CDR3 runs 13 residues. The DNA for the CDR3 is TGTGCCAGCAGCCAAGATTGGAGCGAAAAACTGTTTTTT. It yields the protein CASSQDWSEKLFF.

The chain employs TRBV27 and TRBJ1-3, with D perhaps TRBD1 (6 bases). Trimming removed 5 bases at V and 1 base at J, with 15 bases between. This CDR3 has 16 amino acids. Germline V gives CDR1 MNHEY, CDR2 SMNVEV (reference sequence). The DNA of the CDR3 is TGTGCCAGCAGTCCGAGGGTAGGGGGATCTGGAAACACCATATATTTT. This gives the protein CASSPRVGGSGNTIYF.

The gene calls are TRBV7-8 and TRBJ1-3; D unclear. This CDR3 comprises 18 residues. The V gene lost 2 bases and the J gene lost 3 bases, with 20 bases spanning the gap. Germline CDR1 SGHVS, CDR2 FQNEAQ. The CDR3 sequence is CASSLRPHRALSGNTIYF. CDR3 DNA sequence: TGTGCCAGCAGCTTAAGGCCCCACAGAGCACTTAGTGGAAACACCATATATTTT.